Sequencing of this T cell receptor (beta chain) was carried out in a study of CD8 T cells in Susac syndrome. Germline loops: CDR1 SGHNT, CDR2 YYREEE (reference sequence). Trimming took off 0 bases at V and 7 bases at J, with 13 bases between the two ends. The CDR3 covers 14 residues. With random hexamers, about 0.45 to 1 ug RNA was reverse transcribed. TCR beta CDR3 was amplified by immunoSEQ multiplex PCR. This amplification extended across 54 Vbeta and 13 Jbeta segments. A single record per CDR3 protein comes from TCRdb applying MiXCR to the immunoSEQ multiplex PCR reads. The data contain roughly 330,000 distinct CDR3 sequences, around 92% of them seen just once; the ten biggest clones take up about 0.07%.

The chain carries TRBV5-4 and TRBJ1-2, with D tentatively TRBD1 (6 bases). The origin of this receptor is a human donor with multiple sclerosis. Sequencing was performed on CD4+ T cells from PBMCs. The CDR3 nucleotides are TGTGCCAGCAGCTTGGACGCAGGGGTGCGTGGCTACACCTTC. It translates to CASSLDAGVRGYTF.